The clone carrying this T cell receptor beta chain was observed at least ten times. CDR1 is SGHVS and CDR2 is FQNEAQ in the germline V gene. The V gene lost 4 bases and the J gene lost 7 bases, with 10 bases spanning the gap. CDR3 size: 12 residues. The sample is drawn from a study of blood T cells in healthy people across ages. For the second PCR, which ran for roughly 6 to 12 cycles, a sample-barcoded 5' primer and a J-beta primer mix were used. Each cDNA was tagged by a template-switch adaptor containing 12 random nucleotides. TCRdb recomputed calls from the 5' RACE reads with MiXCR, one row per CDR3 protein. The table records roughly 500,000 distinct CDR3 sequences, 25% to 30% of them present only once.

The sequenced material came from blood. The TCR was taken from a woman between 70 and 85 years old in good health. The chain joins TRBV7-8 to TRBJ1-2, with D hard to call. CDR3 nucleotide sequence: TGTGCCAGCAGCTCAACCTCGACTGGCTACACCTTC. It codes for CASSSTSTGYTF.